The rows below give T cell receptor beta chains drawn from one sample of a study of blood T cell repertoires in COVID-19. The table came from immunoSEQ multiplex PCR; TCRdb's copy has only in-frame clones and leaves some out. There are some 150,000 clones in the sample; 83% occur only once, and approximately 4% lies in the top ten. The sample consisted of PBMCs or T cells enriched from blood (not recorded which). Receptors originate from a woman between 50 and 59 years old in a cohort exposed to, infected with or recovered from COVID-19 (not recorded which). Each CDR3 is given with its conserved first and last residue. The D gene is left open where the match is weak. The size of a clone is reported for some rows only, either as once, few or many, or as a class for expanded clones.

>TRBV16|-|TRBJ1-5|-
TGTGCCAGCAGCCCACTATCCGATCAGCCCCAGCATTTT
CASSPLSDQPQHF
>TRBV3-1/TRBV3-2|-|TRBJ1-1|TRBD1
TGTGCCAGCAGCCAATGGGACAGGGTCCCCCTCGGTGAAGCTTTCTTT
CASSQWDRVPLGEAFF
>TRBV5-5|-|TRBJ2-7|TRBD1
TGTGCCAGCAGCCGAACCACAGGGGGCATATCCTACGAGCAGTACTTC
CASSRTTGGISYEQYF
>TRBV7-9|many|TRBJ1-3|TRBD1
TGTGCCAGCAGCTTGACAGGGAGCTCTGGAAACACCATATATTTT
CASSLTGSSGNTIYF
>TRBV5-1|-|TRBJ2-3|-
TGCGCCAGCAGCTTGGTGCAGGGGAGCACAGATACGCAGTATTTT
CASSLVQGSTDTQYF
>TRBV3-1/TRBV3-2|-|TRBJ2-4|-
TGTGCCAGCAGCCAAGGGATCGGGAGTGACATTCAGTACTTC
CASSQGIGSDIQYF
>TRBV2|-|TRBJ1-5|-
TGTGCCAGCAGTGGTCAGACAGTTAGCAATCAGCCCCAGCATTTT
CASSGQTVSNQPQHF
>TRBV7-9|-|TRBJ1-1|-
TGTGCCAGCAGCACTACGGGACACATGAACACTGAAGCTTTCTTT
CASSTTGHMNTEAFF
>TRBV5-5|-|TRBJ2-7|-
TGTGCCAGCAGCCGACTTTCGGCCTACGAGCAGTACTTC
CASSRLSAYEQYF
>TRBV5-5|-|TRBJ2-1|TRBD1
TGTGCCAGCAGCTTGGGGGACAGTTTTTACAATGAGCAGTTCTTC
CASSLGDSFYNEQFF
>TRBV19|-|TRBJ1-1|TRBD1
TGTGCCAGTACCCAGACAGGGGGTACTGCTGAAGCTTTCTTT
CASTQTGGTAEAFF
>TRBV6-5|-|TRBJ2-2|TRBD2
TGTGCTTCTAAGTCCGGGGGGAAGGCCGGGGAGCTGTTTTTT
CASKSGGKAGELFF
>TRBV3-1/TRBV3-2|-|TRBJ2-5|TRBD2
TGTGCCAGCAGCTCATCAGGACTAGCGGGAGGTCCCCAGACCCAGTACTTC
CASSSSGLAGGPQTQYF
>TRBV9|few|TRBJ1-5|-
TGTGCCAGCAGCGTCTCAGGGGTTAGCAATCAGCCCCAGCATTTT
CASSVSGVSNQPQHF
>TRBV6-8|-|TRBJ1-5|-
TGTGCCAGCAGGTTGGGGGCGGAGGAACAGCCCCAGCATTTT
CASRLGAEEQPQHF
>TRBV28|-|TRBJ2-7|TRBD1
TGTGCCAGCAGTTTATATGGACAGGGGAGCTACGAGCAGTACTTC
CASSLYGQGSYEQYF
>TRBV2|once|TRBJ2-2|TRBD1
TGTGCCAGCAGCGCCAGGACAGGGGGAACCGGGGAGCTGTTTTTT
CASSARTGGTGELFF
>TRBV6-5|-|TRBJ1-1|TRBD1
TGTGCCAGCCGTTTGGGACAGGGTCTACGAGCTTTCTTT
CASRLGQGLRAFF
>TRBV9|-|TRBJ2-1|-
TGTGCCAGCAGCAATCTAGGCGAGCAGTTCTTC
CASSNLGEQFF
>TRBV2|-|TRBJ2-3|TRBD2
TGTGCCAGCAGGCCCCTCAGCGGGGCCGGTGGTACGCAGTATTTT
CASRPLSGAGGTQYF
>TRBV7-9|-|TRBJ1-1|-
TGTGCCAGCAGCTCGCGGCAGAAGAACACTGAAGCTTTCTTT
CASSSRQKNTEAFF
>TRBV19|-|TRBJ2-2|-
TGTGCCAGTTCTACAGGAGCTTTAAACACCGGGGAGCTGTTTTTT
CASSTGALNTGELFF
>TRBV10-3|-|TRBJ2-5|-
TGTGCCATCAGTGACAGGGGGGAAAGGGAGACCCAGTACTTC
CAISDRGERETQYF
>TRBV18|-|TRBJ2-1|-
TGTGCCAGCTCACCAGACAGGATGTTTTACAATGAGCAGTTCTTC
CASSPDRMFYNEQFF
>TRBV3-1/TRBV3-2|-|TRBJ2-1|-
TGTGCCAGCAGCCAAGGCCGTGCGGGGAGGCCTTACAATGAGCAGTTCTTC
CASSQGRAGRPYNEQFF
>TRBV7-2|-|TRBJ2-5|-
TGTGCCAGCAGCCCCACTCGGGAGACCCAGTACTTC
CASSPTRETQYF
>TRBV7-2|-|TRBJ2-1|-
TGTGCCAGCAGCTCGCAGGGGCAGGGGAACGAGCAGTTCTTC
CASSSQGQGNEQFF
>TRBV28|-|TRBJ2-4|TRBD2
TGTGCCACCGCGGGGGGAGCCAAAAACATTCAGTACTTC
CATAGGAKNIQYF
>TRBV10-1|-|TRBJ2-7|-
TGCGCCAGCAGTGAGTCAGGGGGTCCCTACGAGCAGTACTTC
CASSESGGPYEQYF
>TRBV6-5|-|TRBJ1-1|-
TGTGCCAGCAGTTATAACAGGAACACTGAAGCTTTCTTT
CASSYNRNTEAFF
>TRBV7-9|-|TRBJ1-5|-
TGTGCCAGCAGCTTAAGTGAGAGCAATCAGCCCCAGCATTTT
CASSLSESNQPQHF
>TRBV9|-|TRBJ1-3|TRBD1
TGTGCCAGCAGCCCGGACAGGGTCTCTGGAAACACCATATATTTT
CASSPDRVSGNTIYF
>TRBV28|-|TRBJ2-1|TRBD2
TGTGCCAGCAGTCCTTCTAGCGGGCCTTACAATGAGCAGTTCTTC
CASSPSSGPYNEQFF
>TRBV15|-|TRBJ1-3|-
TGTGCCACCAGCAGAGATACAGGGAGCTCTGGAAACACCATATATTTT
CATSRDTGSSGNTIYF
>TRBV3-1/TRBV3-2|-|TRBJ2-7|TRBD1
TGTGCCAGCAGCCAAGAAGGGACAGGGGTTCGGTACGAGCAGTACTTC
CASSQEGTGVRYEQYF
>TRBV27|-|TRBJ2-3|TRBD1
TGTGCCAGCAGTCCCCGGGACAGGACAGATCCTAGCACAGATACGCAGTATTTT
CASSPRDRTDPSTDTQYF
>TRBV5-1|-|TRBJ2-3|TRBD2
TGCGCCAGCAGCAGACTAGCGGGGGAACAAGATACGCAGTATTTT
CASSRLAGEQDTQYF
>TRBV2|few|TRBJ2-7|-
TGTGCCAGCAGTGGAGATACAGAGATGAATTACAACTACGAGCAGTACTTC
CASSGDTEMNYNYEQYF
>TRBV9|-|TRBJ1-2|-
TGTGCCAGCAGTGGGGGGAGGGCCTATGGCTACACCTTC
CASSGGRAYGYTF
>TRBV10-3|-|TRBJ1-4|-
TGTGCCATCAGTGAGTCACAGGGAAACGAAAAACTGTTTTTT
CAISESQGNEKLFF
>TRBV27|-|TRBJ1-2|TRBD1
TGTGCCAGCAGTTTGACGGGACAGGGGGGCTATGGCTACACCTTC
CASSLTGQGGYGYTF
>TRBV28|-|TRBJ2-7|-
TGTGCCAGCAGTTTACTACGGGGGGCTCGGGCTAAGGACGAGCAGTACTTC
CASSLLRGARAKDEQYF
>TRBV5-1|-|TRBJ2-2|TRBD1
TGCGCCAGCAGCCGGACAGGGGGATTCGCGAACACCGGGGAGCTGTTTTTT
CASSRTGGFANTGELFF
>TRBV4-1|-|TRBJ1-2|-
TGCGCCAGCAGCCCCGGTAAAGTCTATGGCTACACCTTC
CASSPGKVYGYTF
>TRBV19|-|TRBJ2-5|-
TGTGCCAGTAGTATATACGGAGGGCTGGGGGGTCAAGAGACCCAGTACTTC
CASSIYGGLGGQETQYF
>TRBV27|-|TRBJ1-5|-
TGTGCCAGCAGTTTAACAGGGATGGGTTATCAGCCCCAGCATTTT
CASSLTGMGYQPQHF